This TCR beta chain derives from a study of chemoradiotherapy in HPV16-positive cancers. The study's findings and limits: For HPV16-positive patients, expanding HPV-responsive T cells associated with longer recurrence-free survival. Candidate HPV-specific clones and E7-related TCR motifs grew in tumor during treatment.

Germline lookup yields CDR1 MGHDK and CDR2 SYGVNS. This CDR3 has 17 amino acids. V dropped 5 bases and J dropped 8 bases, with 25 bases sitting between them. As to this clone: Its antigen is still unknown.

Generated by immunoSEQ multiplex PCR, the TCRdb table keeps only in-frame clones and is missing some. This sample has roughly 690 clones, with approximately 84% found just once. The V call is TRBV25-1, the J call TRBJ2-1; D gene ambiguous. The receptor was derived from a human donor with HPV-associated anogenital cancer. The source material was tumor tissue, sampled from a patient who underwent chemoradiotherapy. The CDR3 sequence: CASSPPQSLSPIHEQFF. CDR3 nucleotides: TGTGCCAGCAGTCCCCCCCAGTCTCTGTCACCGATCCATGAGCAGTTCTTC.